Following are 29 T cell receptor beta chains from one sample sequenced in a study of blood T cell repertoires in COVID-19. Sequencing was performed with immunoSEQ multiplex PCR; in TCRdb, only in-frame clones are kept and a portion is missing. The table lists over 70,000 clones, around 83% of them singletons. Sequenced: peripheral blood. The origin of the receptors is a man aged 25-45 years with COVID-19, enrolled during active disease.

V usage is TRBV28 and J usage is TRBJ1-5; 9 nucleotides agree with TRBD1. Looked up from germline, CDR1 is MDHEN and CDR2 is SYDVKM. Trimming cost V 8 bases and J 6 bases; bases outside gene matches: 11. The CDR3 consists of 15 residues. CDR3 in amino acids: CASGPGQGWSQPQHF. DNA for the CDR3: TGTGCCAGCGGACCGGGACAGGGCTGGTCTCAGCCCCAGCATTTT.

V and J are TRBV28 and TRBJ1-1; D is ambiguous. V lost 3 bases to trimming and J lost 11 bases, with 16 bases between them. The CDR3 extends over 13 amino acids. CDR1 is MDHEN, CDR2 SYDVKM, per germline. The CDR3 loop reads CASSFGRPQMAFF. In DNA, the CDR3 is TGTGCCAGCAGTTTCGGCAGGCCCCAGATGGCTTTCTTT.

V is TRBV5-4 and J is TRBJ2-7; TRBD1 is a possible D gene (6 bases). This CDR3 region has 14 residues. Trimming cost V 2 bases and J 3 bases, with 12 bases left between them. Germline lookup yields CDR1 SGHNT and CDR2 YYREEE (reference sequence). CDR3 region: CASSLPGTSYEQYF. The CDR3 region has the DNA TGTGCCAGCAGCTTACCCGGGACAAGCTACGAGCAGTACTTC. Filled out from reference TRBV5-4 and TRBJ2-7, the complete variable domain reads ETGVTQSPTHLIKTRGQQVTLRCSSQSGHNTVSWYQQALGQGPQFIFQYYREEENGRGNFPPRFSGLQFPNYSSELNVNALELDDSALYLCASSLPGTSYEQYFGPGTRLTVT.

The chain employs TRBV9 and TRBJ2-1; 15 nucleotides agree with TRBD2. In germline, CDR1 is SGDLS, CDR2 YYNGEE. The CDR3 has 17 residues. Trimming removed 3 bases from V and 3 bases from J; junction bases left unmatched: 4. Written as DNA, the CDR3 is TGTGCCAGCAGCGCCGGACTAGCGGGAGGGGGCTACAATGAGCAGTTCTTC. It encodes CASSAGLAGGGYNEQFF.

The chain links TRBV6-2 or TRBV6-3 to TRBJ1-2; D is unresolved. Deletions cut 0 bases from V and 7 bases from J, with 9 bases between. CDR3 length equals 13 residues. CDR1 MNHEY and CDR2 SVGEGT come from the germline V gene. CDR3 in DNA: TGTGCCAGCAGTTACTCGATTGGAGGTGGCTACACCTTC. Protein: CASSYSIGGGYTF.

The CDR3, as DNA: TGTGCCAGCAGTTTACCCCTGCAGGGTGGGAATGAGCAGTTCTTC. The encoded protein is CASSLPLQGGNEQFF. The chain employs TRBV27 and TRBJ2-1; D perhaps matches TRBD1 (5 bases). The germline V gene has CDR1 MNHEY and CDR2 SMNVEV (reference sequence). The ends were cut back, 2 bases at V and 7 bases at J, with 15 bases in the middle. This CDR3 spans 15 amino acids.

V gene TRBV5-6 combines with J gene TRBJ1-1, with D tentatively TRBD1 (6 bases). CDR1 and CDR2 (germline): SGHDT, YYEEEE. V lost 4 bases, J lost 5 bases, and 18 bases lay in between. The CDR3 has 15 amino acids. CDR3 loop: CASSAPGGAMTEAFF. The DNA of the CDR3 is TGTGCCAGCAGCGCCCCGGGGGGGGCTATGACTGAAGCTTTCTTT.

This sequence joins TRBV7-2 and TRBJ1-5; TRBD1 is a possible D gene (5 bases). The germline V and J ends were trimmed by 2 bases and 2 bases, with 13 bases remaining between them. The CDR3 extends over 16 amino acids. The germline V gene encodes CDR1 SGHTA and CDR2 FQGNSA. The chain's CDR3 is CASSLRGGAGNQPQHF. CDR3 in DNA: TGTGCCAGCAGCTTAAGGGGAGGGGCAGGCAATCAGCCCCAGCATTTT. The entire variable domain, with the rest obtained from reference TRBV7-2 and TRBJ1-5, is as follows: GAGVSQSPSNKVTEKGKDVELRCDPISGHTALYWYRQSLGQGLEFLIYFQGNSAPDKSGLPSDRFSAERTGGSVSTLTIQRTQQEDSAVYLCASSLRGGAGNQPQHFGDGTRLSIL.

V and J are TRBV24-1 and TRBJ1-5, with a possible D match to TRBD1 (6 bases). The CDR3 has 18 residues. Germline CDR1 and CDR2: KGHDR and SFDVKD. V was clipped by 4 bases and J by 2 bases, with 20 bases between them. CDR3 protein: CATSDSQTARGGNQPQHF. DNA of the CDR3: TGTGCCACCAGTGACTCTCAAACAGCCAGGGGTGGCAATCAGCCCCAGCATTTT.

This sequence joins TRBV3-1 (or the pseudogene TRBV3-2) and TRBJ2-1; D is uncertain. Germline assignment: CDR1 LGHDT and CDR2 YNNKEL (reference sequence). The CDR3 loop spans 17 amino acids. V gave up 0 bases and J gave up 0 bases, with 12 bases separating them. Here the CDR3 DNA reads TGTGCCAGCAGCCAAGATAGGTCCTGGAGCTCCTACAATGAGCAGTTCTTC. Translating it yields CASSQDRSWSSYNEQFF.

This chain uses TRBV11-2 with TRBJ2-5, with a possible D match to TRBD2 (5 bases). V lost 0 bases and J 2 bases, leaving 10 bases between the germline ends. Germline V CDR1 and CDR2: SGHAT, FQNNGV. The CDR3 loop spans 15 amino acids. The CDR3 here is CASSLDVSGQETQYF. The CDR3 nucleotides read TGTGCCAGCAGCTTAGATGTCAGCGGACAAGAGACCCAGTACTTC.

V gene TRBV12-3 or TRBV12-4 combines with J gene TRBJ1-2, with 8 bases identical to TRBD1. The CDR3 has 13 residues. V gave up 6 bases and J gave up 6 bases; unmatched junction bases: 6. The CDR3 is CASRGQGGHGYTF. The CDR3 coding sequence is TGTGCCAGCAGAGGACAGGGTGGTCATGGCTACACCTTC.

This clone was seen a few times. The chain links TRBV20-1 to TRBJ2-1, with TRBD2 matching 9 bases. CDR1 DFQATT and CDR2 SNEGSKA come from the germline V gene (reference sequence). The junction had 6 bases not matched to a gene; V was cut back by 3 bases and J by 6 bases. The CDR3 covers 14 residues. The CDR3 DNA follows: TGCAGTGCTAGTGGCGGACTAGCGTCCAATGAGCAGTTCTTC. Its protein is CSASGGLASNEQFF.

The chain is built from TRBV6-1 and TRBJ2-1; 8 bases agree with TRBD1. This CDR3 is built from 15 residues. The V and J ends lost 1 base and 6 bases, in that order; junction bases with no gene match: 5. Germline CDR1 reads MNHNS; CDR2 reads SASEGT. This CDR3 reads CASSEGETGGNEQFF. The CDR3 DNA reads TGTGCCAGCAGTGAAGGAGAAACAGGGGGCAATGAGCAGTTCTTC.

The chain couples TRBV5-4 to TRBJ2-7; TRBD2 might be the D (5 bases). This CDR3 comprises 15 residues. Per the germline V gene, CDR1 is SGHNT and CDR2 is YYREEE (reference sequence). The germline V and J ends were trimmed by 1 base and 5 bases, with 16 bases remaining between them. CDR3 nucleotides: TGTGCCAGCAGCTTGAGCATCAGGAGCGGTGACGAGCAGTACTTC. Protein: CASSLSIRSGDEQYF.

The chain joins TRBV11-2 to TRBJ2-7; 8 positions match TRBD2. V lost 2 bases, J lost 5 bases, and 11 bases stayed unmatched. CDR1 is SGHAT, CDR2 FQNNGV, per germline. The CDR3 extends over 16 amino acids. The CDR3 DNA follows: TGTGCCAGCAGCTTATCCCGAAGGAGCGGGAGCCACGAGCAGTACTTC. It is translated as CASSLSRRSGSHEQYF.

The J gene is TRBJ1-6, the V gene TRBV19; D unresolved. Trimming left V 3 bases short and J 7 bases short, with 7 bases between. The V gene's germline CDR1 is LNHDA and CDR2 SQIVND (reference sequence). This CDR3 is built from 13 residues. The CDR3: CASSIRENSPLHF. The CDR3 nucleotides are TGTGCCAGTAGTATCCGGGAAAATTCACCCCTCCACTTT. Drawing the rest from reference TRBV19 and TRBJ1-6, the complete variable domain is DGGITQSPKYLFRKEGQNVTLSCEQNLNHDAMYWYRQDPGQGLRLIYYSQIVNDFQKGDIAEGYSVSREKKESFPLTVTSAQKNPTAFYLCASSIRENSPLHFGNGTRLTVT.

This sequence joins TRBV19 and TRBJ2-2; 10 bases fit TRBD1. Germline V gene data show CDR1 as LNHDA and CDR2 as SQIVND (reference sequence). There are 16 residues in the CDR3. The V segment lost 4 bases and the J segment 1 base; nucleotides outside the gene matches: 3. Here the CDR3 reads CASSTRTGGNTGELFF. Written as DNA, the CDR3 is TGTGCCAGTAGTACTCGGACAGGGGGGAACACCGGGGAGCTGTTTTTT.

The chain uses TRBV2 and TRBJ1-2, with 10 bases fitting TRBD1. The CDR3 is 15 amino acids. V was clipped by 6 bases and J by 2 bases; unmatched bases: 6. In germline, CDR1 is SNHLY, CDR2 FYNNEI. In DNA, the CDR3 is TGTGCCAGCAGATTGGGACAGGGGCTCAACTATGGCTACACCTTC. It encodes CASRLGQGLNYGYTF.

This clone was picked up a small number of times. V usage is TRBV19 and J usage is TRBJ1-2, with D possibly being TRBD1 (6 bases). Germline V gene sequence: CDR1 LNHDA, CDR2 SQIVND (reference sequence). Trimming removed 3 bases from V and 8 bases from J, with 16 bases in between. This CDR3 has 14 residues. CDR3 residues: CASSIPGQRGGYTF. CDR3 coding DNA: TGTGCCAGTAGTATCCCGGGACAAAGAGGCGGCTACACCTTC. The entire variable domain, with the rest obtained from reference TRBV19 and TRBJ1-2, is as follows: DGGITQSPKYLFRKEGQNVTLSCEQNLNHDAMYWYRQDPGQGLRLIYYSQIVNDFQKGDIAEGYSVSREKKESFPLTVTSAQKNPTAFYLCASSIPGQRGGYTFGSGTRLTVV.

This chain uses TRBV15 with TRBJ2-1, with D tentatively TRBD2 (6 bases). V lost 0 bases and J 7 bases, leaving 16 bases between the germline ends. CDR1 and CDR2 (germline): LNHNV, YYDKDF (reference sequence). The length of the CDR3 is 16 residues. The CDR3 here is CATSRDSRVAANEQFF. CDR3 DNA sequence: TGTGCCACCAGCAGAGATTCGCGAGTAGCGGCGAATGAGCAGTTCTTC.

V usage is TRBV28 and J usage is TRBJ1-2; no definite D call. CDR3 length: 13 amino acids. Trimming removed 6 bases from V and 1 base from J, with 9 bases in between. Germline V gene sequence: CDR1 MDHEN, CDR2 SYDVKM. DNA for the CDR3: TGTGCCAGCAGGCTAGAGGTTAACTATGGCTACACCTTC. Protein: CASRLEVNYGYTF.

J is TRBJ2-7 and V is TRBV10-2; TRBD1 is a possible D gene (7 bases). The CDR3 length is 15 residues. V was cut by 3 bases and J by 3 bases, with 15 bases left in between. Germline CDR1 reads WSHSY; CDR2 reads SAAADI. In nucleotides, the CDR3 is TGCGCCAGCAGTGACCACCCGGGGGACAGCTACGAGCAGTACTTC. The encoded protein is CASSDHPGDSYEQYF.

The V call is TRBV9, the J call TRBJ1-6; D gene ambiguous. The CDR3 runs 16 residues. V lost 0 bases and J 6 bases, leaving 13 bases between the germline ends. The germline CDR1 and CDR2 sequences are SGDLS and YYNGEE. DNA for the CDR3: TGTGCCAGCAGCGTAGATCCGAACGGTCCTAATTCACCCCTCCACTTT. Translated, it gives CASSVDPNGPNSPLHF.

The chain is built from TRBV28 and TRBJ1-5; 8 positions agree with TRBD1. J gave up 4 bases and V 3 bases, and 2 bases lay outside the gene matches. Germline V gene sequence: CDR1 MDHEN, CDR2 SYDVKM. The CDR3 covers 14 residues. The CDR3 DNA is TGTGCCAGCAGTTTGACAGGGGAGAATCAGCCCCAGCATTTT. Translated: CASSLTGENQPQHF.

This clone was recorded only once. The rearrangement uses TRBV14 and TRBJ2-1; 7 positions agree with TRBD1. The CDR3 is 13 amino acids. The V and J ends lost 4 bases and 10 bases, in that order; junction bases with no gene match: 7. Germline lookup yields CDR1 SGHDN and CDR2 FVKESK. The CDR3 region is CASSRTGVGEQFF. As DNA, the CDR3 is TGTGCCAGCAGCCGCACAGGGGTGGGGGAGCAGTTCTTC. The full variable domain, completed using reference TRBV14 and TRBJ2-1, is EAGVTQFPSHSVIEKGQTVTLRCDPISGHDNLYWYRRVMGKEIKFLLHFVKESKQDESGMPNNRFLAERTGGTYSTLKVQPAELEDSGVYFCASSRTGVGEQFFGPGTRLTVL.

V and J are TRBV6-1 and TRBJ1-2; D might be TRBD1 (6 bases). This CDR3 spans 12 amino acids. Germline CDR1 is MNHNS and CDR2 is SASEGT. With 1 base removed from V and 6 bases from J, the gap between germline ends came to 6 bases. The CDR3 nucleotides read TGTGCCAGCAGTGAAGACAGGGATGGCTACACCTTC. This sequence encodes CASSEDRDGYTF.

This chain connects TRBV6-4 to TRBJ2-2, with 10 bases identical to TRBD1. The CDR3 runs 14 residues. CDR1 and CDR2 (germline): MRHNA, SNTAGT. V dropped 8 bases and J dropped 1; count of bases not matched to a gene: 1. CDR3 in amino acids: CASRTGGNTGELFF. As DNA, the CDR3 is TGTGCCAGCCGGACAGGGGGGAACACCGGGGAGCTGTTTTTT.

This clone was found a few times. The gene calls are TRBV19 and TRBJ1-5; 11 nucleotides line up with TRBD1. Germline lookup yields CDR1 LNHDA and CDR2 SQIVND (reference sequence). There are 17 residues in the CDR3. V lost 7 bases, J lost 2 bases, and 10 bases stayed unmatched. The DNA of the CDR3 is TGTGCCAGTAACTGGGGACAGGGGGTTCGAGGCAATCAGCCCCAGCATTTT. Its protein product is CASNWGQGVRGNQPQHF.